The 12 T cell receptor beta chains presented below share a single source sample, sequenced in a study of T cell responses to AZD1222 COVID-19 vaccine. Data came from immunoSEQ multiplex PCR; TCRdb stores just in-frame clones and leaves some out. The table includes some 120,000 clones, approximately 84% detected once. The specimen comprised peripheral blood, sampled on day 0 of AZD1222 vaccination. These receptors were collected from an adult in good health.

This chain joins TRBV19 and TRBJ1-5; D gene unclear. Deletions cut 5 bases from V and 5 bases from J, with 7 bases between. Germline assignment: CDR1 LNHDA and CDR2 SQIVND (reference sequence). CDR3 size: 12 residues. CDR3 loop: CASSWVYQPQHF. The CDR3 bases are TGTGCCAGTAGTTGGGTTTATCAGCCCCAGCATTTT.

The J gene is TRBJ1-1, the V gene TRBV3-1 (or the pseudogene TRBV3-2), with a possible D match to TRBD1 (5 bases). CDR3 size: 14 residues. From germline, CDR1 is LGHDT and CDR2 YNNKEL (reference sequence). V lost 3 bases and J 3 bases, leaving 11 bases between the germline ends. The CDR3 here is CASSQTVGYTEAFF. CDR3 sequence (DNA): TGTGCCAGCAGCCAGACAGTAGGTTACACTGAAGCTTTCTTT.

The gene calls are TRBV19 and TRBJ2-7; D is perhaps TRBD2 (5 bases). CDR1 and CDR2 from the germline V gene are LNHDA and SQIVND (reference sequence). The CDR3 is 14 residues long. Trimming removed 5 bases at V and 2 bases at J, with 13 bases between. The CDR3 sequence: CASSPRGWTYEQYF. The CDR3 DNA follows: TGTGCCAGTAGTCCCAGAGGGTGGACCTACGAGCAGTACTTC.

The V gene is TRBV6-6, the J gene TRBJ1-1; weak D call: TRBD1 (5 bases). The length of the CDR3 is 13 residues. From germline, CDR1 is MNHNY and CDR2 SVGAGI (reference sequence). V was pared by 8 bases and J by 1 base, with 11 bases between. The CDR3, as DNA: TGTGCCAGCGGGGGTGAAACGAACACTGAAGCTTTCTTT. This codes for CASGGETNTEAFF.

Regarding this clone: The sample holds other DNA sequences that translate to the same CDR3. This chain connects TRBV5-1 to TRBJ1-1; TRBD1 might be the D (5 bases). This CDR3 comprises 14 residues. Trimming shortened V by 3 bases and J by 0 bases, and 9 bases separated the two germline ends. Germline V CDR1 and CDR2: SGHRS, YFSETQ. The DNA for the CDR3 is TGCGCCAGCAGCTCCGGGACTATGAACACTGAAGCTTTCTTT. This codes for CASSSGTMNTEAFF.

V usage is TRBV5-1 and J usage is TRBJ2-7; 8 bases map to TRBD2. The germline CDR1 and CDR2 sequences are SGHRS and YFSETQ. After removal of 4 bases from V and 2 bases from J, the junction contained 11 bases not matched to a gene. The CDR3 length is 16 residues. The CDR3 DNA is TGCGCCAGCAGCCCCCGGCCAGCGGGGGACCCCTACGAGCAGTACTTC. This codes for CASSPRPAGDPYEQYF. Looking up the rest from reference TRBV5-1 and TRBJ2-7 gives the full variable domain: KAGVTQTPRYLIKTRGQQVTLSCSPISGHRSVSWYQQTPGQGLQFLFEYFSETQRNKGNFPGRFSGRQFSNSRSEMNVSTLELGDSALYLCASSPRPAGDPYEQYFGPGTRLTVT.

V and J are TRBV5-1 and TRBJ2-1; 12 nucleotides align to TRBD2. With 4 bases clipped from V and 0 bases from J, the junction kept 20 bases outside the gene matches. Per the germline V gene, CDR1 is SGHRS and CDR2 is YFSETQ. CDR3 length: 22 amino acids. CDR3 sequence: CASSARGGLLAGGSISYNEQFF. As DNA, the CDR3 is TGCGCCAGCAGCGCCCGAGGGGGACTACTAGCGGGAGGCTCTATCTCCTACAATGAGCAGTTCTTC.

The V and J genes are TRBV4-1 and TRBJ2-1; 10 bases fit TRBD2. The CDR3 covers 16 residues. V trimming: 4 bases; J trimming: 5 bases; junction bases outside the gene matches: 8. CDR1 and CDR2 from the germline V gene are MGHRA and YSYEKL. The chain's CDR3 is CASSRLAGETHNEQFF. The CDR3 bases are TGCGCCAGCAGCCGGCTAGCGGGAGAAACCCACAATGAGCAGTTCTTC.

This chain joins TRBV5-1 and TRBJ1-4; D remains unclear. The CDR3 spans 15 residues. The V and J ends lost 0 bases and 6 bases respectively, with 12 bases between them. CDR1 SGHRS and CDR2 YFSETQ come from the germline V gene. The CDR3 spells CASSLEGQVDEKLFF. The CDR3 DNA reads TGCGCCAGCAGCTTGGAGGGTCAGGTCGATGAAAAACTGTTTTTT.

This chain links TRBV18 with TRBJ2-1, with unresolved D. This CDR3 has 14 residues. From germline, CDR1 is KGHSH and CDR2 LQKENI. The V gene lost 0 bases and the J gene lost 5 bases, with 8 bases spanning the gap. The CDR3 DNA is TGTGCCAGCTCACCACCGCCAGCCAACAATGAGCAGTTCTTC. Protein: CASSPPPANNEQFF.

The chain couples TRBV18 to TRBJ1-1, with D hard to call. The V gene lost 3 bases and the J gene lost 7 bases, with 9 bases spanning the gap. The CDR3 extends over 12 amino acids. From germline, CDR1 is KGHSH and CDR2 LQKENI. Here the CDR3 DNA reads TGTGCCAGCTCACCTCGGAATTTTGAAGCTTTCTTT. Protein product: CASSPRNFEAFF.

This clone was observed once. This sequence joins TRBV7-3 and TRBJ2-1, with TRBD2 identical over 9 bases. V trimming: 5 bases; J trimming: 3 bases; junction bases outside the gene matches: 5. The CDR3 sequence is 15 residues long. Germline values: CDR1 SGHTA, CDR2 FQGTGA. The CDR3: CASSPQRGDYNEQFF. The CDR3 DNA reads as TGTGCCAGCAGCCCCCAGCGGGGGGACTACAATGAGCAGTTCTTC.